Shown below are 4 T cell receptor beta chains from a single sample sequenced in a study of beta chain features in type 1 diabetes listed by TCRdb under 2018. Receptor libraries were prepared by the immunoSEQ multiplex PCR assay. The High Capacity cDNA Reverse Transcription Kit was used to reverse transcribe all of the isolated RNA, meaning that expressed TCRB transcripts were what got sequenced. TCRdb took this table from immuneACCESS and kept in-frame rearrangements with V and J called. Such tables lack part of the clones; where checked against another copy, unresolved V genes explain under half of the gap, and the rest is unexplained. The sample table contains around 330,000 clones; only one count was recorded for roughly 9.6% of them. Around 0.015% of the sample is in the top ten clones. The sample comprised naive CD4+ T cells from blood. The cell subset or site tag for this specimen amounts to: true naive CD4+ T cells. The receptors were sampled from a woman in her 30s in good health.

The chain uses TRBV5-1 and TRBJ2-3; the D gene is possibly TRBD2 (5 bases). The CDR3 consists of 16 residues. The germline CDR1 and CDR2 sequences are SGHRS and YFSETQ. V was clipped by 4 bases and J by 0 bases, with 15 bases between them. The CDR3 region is CASSMTTTSSTDTQYF. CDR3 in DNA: TGCGCCAGCAGCATGACGACTACATCTAGCACAGATACGCAGTATTTT.

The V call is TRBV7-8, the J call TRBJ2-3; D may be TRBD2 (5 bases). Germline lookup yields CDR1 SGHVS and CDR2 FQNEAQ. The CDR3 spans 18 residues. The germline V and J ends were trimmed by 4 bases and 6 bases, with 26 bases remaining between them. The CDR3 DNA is TGTGCCAGCAGCTACCGGGGAGAGAGGACTGGGAGCAGGGATACGCAGTATTTT. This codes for CASSYRGERTGSRDTQYF. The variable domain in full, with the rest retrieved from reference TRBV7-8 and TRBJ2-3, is GAGVSQSPRYKVAKRGQDVALRCDPISGHVSLFWYQQALGQGPEFLTYFQNEAQLDKSGLPSDRFFAERPEGSVSTLKIQRTQQEDSAVYLCASSYRGERTGSRDTQYFGPGTRLTVL.

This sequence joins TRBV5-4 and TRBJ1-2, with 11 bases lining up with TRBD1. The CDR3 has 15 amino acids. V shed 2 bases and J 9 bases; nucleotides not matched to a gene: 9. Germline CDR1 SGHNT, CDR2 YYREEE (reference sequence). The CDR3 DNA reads TGTGCCAGCAGCTTAACAACCGGGACAGGGGGGCGCTACACCTTC. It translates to CASSLTTGTGGRYTF.

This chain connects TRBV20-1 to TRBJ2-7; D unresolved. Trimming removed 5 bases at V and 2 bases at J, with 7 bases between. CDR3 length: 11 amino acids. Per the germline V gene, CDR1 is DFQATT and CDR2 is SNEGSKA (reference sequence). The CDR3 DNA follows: TGCAGTGCTCATCTAGCCTACGAGCAGTACTTC. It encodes CSAHLAYEQYF.